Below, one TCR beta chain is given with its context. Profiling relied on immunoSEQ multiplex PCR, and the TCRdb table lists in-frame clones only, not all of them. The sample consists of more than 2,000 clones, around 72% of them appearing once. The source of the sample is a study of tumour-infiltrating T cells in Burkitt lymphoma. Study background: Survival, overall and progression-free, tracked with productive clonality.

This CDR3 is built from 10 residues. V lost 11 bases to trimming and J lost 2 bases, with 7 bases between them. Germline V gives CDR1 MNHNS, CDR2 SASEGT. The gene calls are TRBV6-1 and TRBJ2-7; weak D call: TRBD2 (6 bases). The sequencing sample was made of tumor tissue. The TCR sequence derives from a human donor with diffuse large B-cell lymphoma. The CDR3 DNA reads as TGTGCCGCGGGGACCTACGAGCAGTACTTC. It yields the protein CAAGTYEQYF.